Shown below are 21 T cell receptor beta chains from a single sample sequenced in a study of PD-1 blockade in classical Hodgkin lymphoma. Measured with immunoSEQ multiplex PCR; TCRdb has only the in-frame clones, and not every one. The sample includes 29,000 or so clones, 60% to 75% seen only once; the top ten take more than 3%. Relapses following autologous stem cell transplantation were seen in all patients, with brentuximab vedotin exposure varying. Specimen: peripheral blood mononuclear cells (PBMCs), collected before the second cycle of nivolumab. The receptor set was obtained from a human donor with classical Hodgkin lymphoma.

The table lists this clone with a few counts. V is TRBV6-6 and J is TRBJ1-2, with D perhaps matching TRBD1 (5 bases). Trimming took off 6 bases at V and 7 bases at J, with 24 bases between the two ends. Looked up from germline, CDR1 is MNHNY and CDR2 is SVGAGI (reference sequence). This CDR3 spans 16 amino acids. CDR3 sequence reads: CASRQLVGGQWSGYTF. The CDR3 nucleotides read TGTGCCAGCAGACAACTCGTCGGGGGTCAATGGTCTGGCTACACCTTC.

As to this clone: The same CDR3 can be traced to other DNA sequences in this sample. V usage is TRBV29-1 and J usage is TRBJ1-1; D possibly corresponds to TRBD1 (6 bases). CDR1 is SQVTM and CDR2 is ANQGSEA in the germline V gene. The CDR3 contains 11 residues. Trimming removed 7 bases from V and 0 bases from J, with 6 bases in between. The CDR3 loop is CSGTVNTEAFF. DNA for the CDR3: TGCAGCGGGACAGTGAACACTGAAGCTTTCTTT.

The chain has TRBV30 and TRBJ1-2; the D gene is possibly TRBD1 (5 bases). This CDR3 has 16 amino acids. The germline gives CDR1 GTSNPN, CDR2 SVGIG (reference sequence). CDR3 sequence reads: CASDGGVRLENYGYTF. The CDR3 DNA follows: TGTGCTTCGGATGGGGGGGTCCGCCTTGAAAACTATGGCTACACCTTC.

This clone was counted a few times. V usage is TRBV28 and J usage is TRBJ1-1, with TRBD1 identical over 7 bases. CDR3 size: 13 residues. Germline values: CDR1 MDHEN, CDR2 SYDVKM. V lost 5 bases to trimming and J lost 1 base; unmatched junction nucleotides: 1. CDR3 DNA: TGTGCCAGCAGTGACAGGGAGAACACTGAAGCTTTCTTT. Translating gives CASSDRENTEAFF. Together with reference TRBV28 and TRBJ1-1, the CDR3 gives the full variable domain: DVKVTQSSRYLVKRTGEKVFLECVQDMDHENMFWYRQDPGLGLRLIYFSYDVKMKEKGDIPEGYSVSREKKERFSLILESASTNQTSMYLCASSDRENTEAFFGQGTRLTVV.

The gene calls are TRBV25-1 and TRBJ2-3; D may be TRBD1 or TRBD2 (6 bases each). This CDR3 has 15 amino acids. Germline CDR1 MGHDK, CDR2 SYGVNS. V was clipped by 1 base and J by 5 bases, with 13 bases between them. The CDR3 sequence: CASSEWRGEEDTQYF. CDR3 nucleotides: TGTGCCAGCAGTGAATGGAGGGGGGAGGAAGATACGCAGTATTTT.

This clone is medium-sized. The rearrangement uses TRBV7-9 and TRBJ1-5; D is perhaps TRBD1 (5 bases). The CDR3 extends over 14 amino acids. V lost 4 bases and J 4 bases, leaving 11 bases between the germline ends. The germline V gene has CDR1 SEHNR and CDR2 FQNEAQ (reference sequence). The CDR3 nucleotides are TGTGCCAGCAGCTCCCGGGACGGAAATCAGCCCCAGCATTTT. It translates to CASSSRDGNQPQHF.

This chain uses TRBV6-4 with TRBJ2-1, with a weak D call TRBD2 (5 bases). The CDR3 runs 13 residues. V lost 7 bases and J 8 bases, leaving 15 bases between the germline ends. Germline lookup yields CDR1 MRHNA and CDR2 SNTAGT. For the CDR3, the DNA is TGTGCCAGCATCCCTCGGGGTTTCTATGAGCAGTTCTTC. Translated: CASIPRGFYEQFF.

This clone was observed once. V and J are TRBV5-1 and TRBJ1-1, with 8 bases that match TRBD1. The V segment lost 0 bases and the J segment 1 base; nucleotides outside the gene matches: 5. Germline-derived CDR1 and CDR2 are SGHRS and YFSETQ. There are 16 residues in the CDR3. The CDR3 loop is CASSLDRQGRNTEAFF. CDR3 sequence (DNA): TGCGCCAGCAGCTTGGACCGACAGGGGAGGAACACTGAAGCTTTCTTT.

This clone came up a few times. CDR3 region: CASSATQNSPLHF. DNA of the CDR3: TGTGCCAGCAGTGCCACTCAAAATTCACCCCTCCACTTT. The gene calls are TRBV2 and TRBJ1-6; D gene unclear. V lost 4 bases and J 7 bases, leaving 8 bases between the germline ends. Germline-derived CDR1 and CDR2 are SNHLY and FYNNEI. The CDR3 is 13 residues long.

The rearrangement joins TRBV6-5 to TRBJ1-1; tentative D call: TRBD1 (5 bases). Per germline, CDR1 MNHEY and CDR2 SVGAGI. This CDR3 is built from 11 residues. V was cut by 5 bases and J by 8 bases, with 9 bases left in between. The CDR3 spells CASSRGEEAFF. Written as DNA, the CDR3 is TGTGCCAGCAGTAGGGGCGAAGAAGCTTTCTTT.

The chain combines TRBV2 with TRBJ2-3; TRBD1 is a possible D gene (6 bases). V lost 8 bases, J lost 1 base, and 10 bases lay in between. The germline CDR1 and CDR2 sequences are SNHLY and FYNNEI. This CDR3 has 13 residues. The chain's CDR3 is CASLRQGTDTQYF. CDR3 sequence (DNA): TGTGCCAGCCTTCGACAGGGCACAGATACGCAGTATTTT.

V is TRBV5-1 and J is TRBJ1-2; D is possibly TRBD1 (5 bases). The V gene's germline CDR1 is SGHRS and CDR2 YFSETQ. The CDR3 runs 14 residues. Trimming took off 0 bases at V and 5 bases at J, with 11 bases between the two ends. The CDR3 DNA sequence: TGCGCCAGCAGCTTGGAAATTGGGGGATATGGCTACACCTTC. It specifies CASSLEIGGYGYTF.

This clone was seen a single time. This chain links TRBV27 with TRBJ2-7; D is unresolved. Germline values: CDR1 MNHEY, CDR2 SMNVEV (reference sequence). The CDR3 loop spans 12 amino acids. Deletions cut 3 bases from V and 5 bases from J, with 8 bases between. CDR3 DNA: TGTGCCAGCAGTTTCTCCCCCAACGAGCAGTACTTC. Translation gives CASSFSPNEQYF.

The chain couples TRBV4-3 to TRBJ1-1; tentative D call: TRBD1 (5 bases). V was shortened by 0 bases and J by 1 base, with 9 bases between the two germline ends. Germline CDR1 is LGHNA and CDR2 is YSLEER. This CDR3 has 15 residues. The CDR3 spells CASSQDTGKNTEAFF. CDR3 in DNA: TGCGCCAGCAGCCAAGATACAGGAAAGAACACTGAAGCTTTCTTT.

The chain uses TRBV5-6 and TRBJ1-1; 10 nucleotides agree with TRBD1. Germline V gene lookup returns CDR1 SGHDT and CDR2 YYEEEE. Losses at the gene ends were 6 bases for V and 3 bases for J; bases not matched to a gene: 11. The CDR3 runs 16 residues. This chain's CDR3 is CASKLRDRGRDTEAFF. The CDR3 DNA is TGTGCCAGCAAACTCCGGGACAGGGGCAGGGACACTGAAGCTTTCTTT. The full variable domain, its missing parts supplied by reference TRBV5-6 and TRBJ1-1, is DAGVTQSPTHLIKTRGQQVTLRCSPKSGHDTVSWYQQALGQGPQFIFQYYEEEERQRGNFPDRFSGHQFPNYSSELNVNALLLGDSALYLCASKLRDRGRDTEAFFGQGTRLTVV.

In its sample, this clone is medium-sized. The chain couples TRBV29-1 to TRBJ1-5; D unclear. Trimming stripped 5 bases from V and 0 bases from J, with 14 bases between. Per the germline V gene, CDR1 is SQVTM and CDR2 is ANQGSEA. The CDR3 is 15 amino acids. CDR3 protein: CSVSSGVYSNQPQHF. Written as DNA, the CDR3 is TGCAGCGTTTCCTCCGGGGTTTATAGCAATCAGCCCCAGCATTTT.

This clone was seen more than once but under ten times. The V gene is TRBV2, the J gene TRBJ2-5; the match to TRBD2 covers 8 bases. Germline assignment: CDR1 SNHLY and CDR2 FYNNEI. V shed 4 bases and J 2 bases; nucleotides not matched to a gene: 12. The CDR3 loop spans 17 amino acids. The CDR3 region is CASSGDFRGGQQETQYF. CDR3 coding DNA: TGTGCCAGCAGTGGTGATTTCCGCGGGGGGCAACAAGAGACCCAGTACTTC.

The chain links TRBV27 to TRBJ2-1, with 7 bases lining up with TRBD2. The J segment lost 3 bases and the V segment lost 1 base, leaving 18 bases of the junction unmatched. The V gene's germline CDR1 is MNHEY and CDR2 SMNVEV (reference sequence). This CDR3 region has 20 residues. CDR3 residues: CASSLYPIADLAVYYNEQFF. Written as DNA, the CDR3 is TGTGCCAGCAGTTTATACCCGATAGCGGACCTAGCGGTTTACTACAATGAGCAGTTCTTC.

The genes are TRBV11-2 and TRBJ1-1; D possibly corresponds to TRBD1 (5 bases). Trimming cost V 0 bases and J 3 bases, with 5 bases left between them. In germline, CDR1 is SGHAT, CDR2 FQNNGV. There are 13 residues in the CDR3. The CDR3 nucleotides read TGTGCCAGCAGCTTAGAGGGGGACACTGAAGCTTTCTTT. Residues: CASSLEGDTEAFF. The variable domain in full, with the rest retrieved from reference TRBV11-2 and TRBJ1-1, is EAGVAQSPRYKIIEKRQSVAFWCNPISGHATLYWYQQILGQGPKLLIQFQNNGVVDDSQLPKDRFSAERLKGVDSTLKIQPAKLEDSAVYLCASSLEGDTEAFFGQGTRLTVV.

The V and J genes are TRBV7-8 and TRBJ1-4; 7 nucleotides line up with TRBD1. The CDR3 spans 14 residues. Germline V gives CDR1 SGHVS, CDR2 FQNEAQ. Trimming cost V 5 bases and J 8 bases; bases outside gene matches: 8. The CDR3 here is CASSGGTDREKLFF. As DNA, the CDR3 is TGTGCCAGCAGCGGCGGGACAGATAGGGAAAAACTGTTTTTT.

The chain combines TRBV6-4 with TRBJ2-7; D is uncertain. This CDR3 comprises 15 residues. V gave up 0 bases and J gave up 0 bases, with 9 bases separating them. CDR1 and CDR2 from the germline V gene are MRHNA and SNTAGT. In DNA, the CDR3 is TGTGCCAGCAGTGACTCCAAGGTTAACTCCTACGAGCAGTACTTC. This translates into CASSDSKVNSYEQYF.